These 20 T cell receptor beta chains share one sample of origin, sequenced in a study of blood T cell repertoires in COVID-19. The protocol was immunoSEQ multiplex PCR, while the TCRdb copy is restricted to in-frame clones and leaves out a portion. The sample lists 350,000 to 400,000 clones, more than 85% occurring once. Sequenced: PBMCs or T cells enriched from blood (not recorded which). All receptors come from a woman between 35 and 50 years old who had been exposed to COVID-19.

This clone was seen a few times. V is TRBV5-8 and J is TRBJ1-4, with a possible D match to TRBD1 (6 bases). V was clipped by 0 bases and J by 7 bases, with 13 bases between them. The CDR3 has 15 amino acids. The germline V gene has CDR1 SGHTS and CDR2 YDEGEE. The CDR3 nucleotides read TGTGCCAGCAGCTTGGAGGGCAGGGGACGTGAAAAACTGTTTTTT. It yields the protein CASSLEGRGREKLFF.

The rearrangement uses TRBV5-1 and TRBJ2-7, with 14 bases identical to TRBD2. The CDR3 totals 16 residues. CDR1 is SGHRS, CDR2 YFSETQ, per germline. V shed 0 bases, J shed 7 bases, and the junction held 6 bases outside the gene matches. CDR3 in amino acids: CASSLVPGLAGEEQYF. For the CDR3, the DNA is TGCGCCAGCAGCTTGGTCCCGGGACTAGCGGGAGAGGAGCAGTACTTC.

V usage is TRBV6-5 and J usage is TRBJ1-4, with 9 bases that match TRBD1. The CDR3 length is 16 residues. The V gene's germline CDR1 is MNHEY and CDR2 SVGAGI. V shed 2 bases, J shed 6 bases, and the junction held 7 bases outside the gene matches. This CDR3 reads CASSYRQGVGDEKLFF. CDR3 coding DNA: TGTGCCAGCAGTTACCGACAGGGGGTCGGGGATGAAAAACTGTTTTTT.

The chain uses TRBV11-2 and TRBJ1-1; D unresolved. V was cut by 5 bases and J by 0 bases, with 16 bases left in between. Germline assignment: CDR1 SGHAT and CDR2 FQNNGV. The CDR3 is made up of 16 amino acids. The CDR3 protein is CASSLWRAPLNTEAFF. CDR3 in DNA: TGTGCCAGCAGCCTTTGGCGGGCCCCCTTGAACACTGAAGCTTTCTTT.

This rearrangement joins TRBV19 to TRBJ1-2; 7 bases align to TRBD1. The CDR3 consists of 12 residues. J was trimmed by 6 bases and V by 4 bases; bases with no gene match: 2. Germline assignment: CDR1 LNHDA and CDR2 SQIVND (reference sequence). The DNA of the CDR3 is TGTGCCAGTAGTAGGGACAGACATGGCTACACCTTC. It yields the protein CASSRDRHGYTF. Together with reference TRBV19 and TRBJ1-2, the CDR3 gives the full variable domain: DGGITQSPKYLFRKEGQNVTLSCEQNLNHDAMYWYRQDPGQGLRLIYYSQIVNDFQKGDIAEGYSVSREKKESFPLTVTSAQKNPTAFYLCASSRDRHGYTFGSGTRLTVV.

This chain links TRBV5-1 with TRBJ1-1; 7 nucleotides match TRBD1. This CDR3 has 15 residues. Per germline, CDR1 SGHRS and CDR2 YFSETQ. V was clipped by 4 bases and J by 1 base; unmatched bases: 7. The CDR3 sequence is CASSQGDRQNTEAFF. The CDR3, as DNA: TGCGCCAGCAGCCAAGGGGACAGACAGAACACTGAAGCTTTCTTT.

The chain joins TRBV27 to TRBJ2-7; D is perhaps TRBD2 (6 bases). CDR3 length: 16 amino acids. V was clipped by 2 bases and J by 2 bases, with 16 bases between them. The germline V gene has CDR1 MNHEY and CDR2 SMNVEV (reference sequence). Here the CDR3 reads CASSLIGGARPYEQYF. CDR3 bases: TGTGCCAGCAGTTTAATCGGCGGGGCGCGCCCCTACGAGCAGTACTTC.

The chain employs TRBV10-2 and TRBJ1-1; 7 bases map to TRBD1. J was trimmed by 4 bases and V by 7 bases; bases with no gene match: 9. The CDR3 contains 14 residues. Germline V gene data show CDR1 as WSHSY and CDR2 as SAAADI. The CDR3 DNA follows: TGCGCCAGCAACGAGAGACAGGGTTTCACTGAAGCTTTCTTT. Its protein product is CASNERQGFTEAFF.

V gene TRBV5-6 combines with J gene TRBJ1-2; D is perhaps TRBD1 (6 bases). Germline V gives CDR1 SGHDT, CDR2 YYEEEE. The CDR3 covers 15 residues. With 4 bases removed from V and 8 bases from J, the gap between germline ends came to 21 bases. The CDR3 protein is CASSPVDRPYVGYTF. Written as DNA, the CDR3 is TGTGCCAGCAGCCCTGTCGACAGGCCTTACGTGGGCTACACCTTC.

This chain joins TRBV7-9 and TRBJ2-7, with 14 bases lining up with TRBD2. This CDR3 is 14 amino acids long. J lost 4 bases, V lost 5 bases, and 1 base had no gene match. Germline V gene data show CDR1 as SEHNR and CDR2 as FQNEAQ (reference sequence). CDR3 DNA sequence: TGTGCCAGCAGCGGGACTAGCGGGAGTTACGAGCAGTACTTC. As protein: CASSGTSGSYEQYF.

The CDR3, as DNA: TGTGCCACCAGCAGTCCGGGACTAGCGGACACAGATACGCAGTATTTT. Encoded protein: CATSSPGLADTDTQYF. The V call is TRBV24-1, the J call TRBJ2-3; the match to TRBD2 covers 11 bases. Germline V CDR1 and CDR2: KGHDR, SFDVKD. CDR3 length: 16 amino acids. V dropped 7 bases and J dropped 2; count of bases not matched to a gene: 7.

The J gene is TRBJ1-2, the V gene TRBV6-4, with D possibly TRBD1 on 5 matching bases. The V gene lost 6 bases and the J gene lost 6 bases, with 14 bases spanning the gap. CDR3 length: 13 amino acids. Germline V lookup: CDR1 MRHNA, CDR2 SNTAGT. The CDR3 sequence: CASRGALGNGYTF. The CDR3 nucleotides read TGTGCCAGCAGAGGGGCCCTAGGAAATGGCTACACCTTC.

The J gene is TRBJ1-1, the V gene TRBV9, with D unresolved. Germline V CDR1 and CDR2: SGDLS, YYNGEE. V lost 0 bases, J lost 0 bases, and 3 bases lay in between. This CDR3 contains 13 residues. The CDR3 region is CASSVDLNTEAFF. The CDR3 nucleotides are TGTGCCAGCAGCGTAGACTTGAACACTGAAGCTTTCTTT.

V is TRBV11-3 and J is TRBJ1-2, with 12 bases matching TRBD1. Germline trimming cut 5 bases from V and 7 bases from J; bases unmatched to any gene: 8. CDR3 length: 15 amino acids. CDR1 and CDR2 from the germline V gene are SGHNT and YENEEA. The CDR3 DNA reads TGTGCCAGCAGCCCAGTGGGACAGGGGGCAGGTGGCTACACCTTC. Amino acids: CASSPVGQGAGGYTF.

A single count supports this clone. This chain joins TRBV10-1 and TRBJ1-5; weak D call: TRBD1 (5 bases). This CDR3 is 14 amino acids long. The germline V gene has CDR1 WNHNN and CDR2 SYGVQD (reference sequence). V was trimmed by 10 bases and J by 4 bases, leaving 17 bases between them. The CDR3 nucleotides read TGCGCCAACCCAAGGGGTGTGGAAAATCAGCCCCAGCATTTT. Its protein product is CANPRGVENQPQHF.

The CDR3: CASSLGGGEQFF. The CDR3 nucleotides are TGTGCCAGCAGTTTGGGCGGGGGTGAGCAGTTCTTC. V is TRBV12-3 or TRBV12-4 and J is TRBJ2-1; TRBD2 aligns across 7 bases. CDR3 size: 12 residues. The ends lost 3 bases at V and 9 bases at J; junction bases unmatched: 2.

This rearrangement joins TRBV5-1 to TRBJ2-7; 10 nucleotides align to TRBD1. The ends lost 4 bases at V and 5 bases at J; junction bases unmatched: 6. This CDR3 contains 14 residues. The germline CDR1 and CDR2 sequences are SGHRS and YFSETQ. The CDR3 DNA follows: TGCGCCAGCAGCCCGGGACAGGGGATCCACGAGCAGTACTTC. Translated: CASSPGQGIHEQYF.

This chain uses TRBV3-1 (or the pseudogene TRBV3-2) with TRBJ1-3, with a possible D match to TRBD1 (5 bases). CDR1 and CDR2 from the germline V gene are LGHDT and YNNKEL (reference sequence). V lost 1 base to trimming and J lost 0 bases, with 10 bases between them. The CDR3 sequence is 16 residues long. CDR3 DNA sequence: TGTGCCAGCAGCCAAGGTCAGGGTTCCTCTGGAAACACCATATATTTT. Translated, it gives CASSQGQGSSGNTIYF.

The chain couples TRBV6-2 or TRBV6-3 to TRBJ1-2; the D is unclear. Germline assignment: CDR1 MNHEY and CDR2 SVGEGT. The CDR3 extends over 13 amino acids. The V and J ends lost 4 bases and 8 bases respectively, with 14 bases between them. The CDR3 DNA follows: TGTGCCAGCAGTTTAGCGTCATCGTCGGGCTACACCTTC. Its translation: CASSLASSSGYTF.

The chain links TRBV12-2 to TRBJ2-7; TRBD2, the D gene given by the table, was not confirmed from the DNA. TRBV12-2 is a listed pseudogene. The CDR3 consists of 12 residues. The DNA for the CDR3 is TGTGCAAGTCGCTTAGCGCGTTACGAGCAGTACTTC. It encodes CASRLARYEQYF.